This TCR beta chain was recovered during a study of PD-L1 blockade in urothelial cancer. Looking at the study overall: At 6 weeks and at 3 weeks (second dose) after treatment start, blood was analyzed.

The germline V gene has CDR1 MNHEY and CDR2 SMNVEV (reference sequence). The V and J ends lost 5 bases and 4 bases, in that order; junction bases with no gene match: 12. The CDR3 runs to 16 residues. Described time point: pretreatment peripheral blood. Patients' cancers were locally advanced or metastatic urothelial carcinomas. Pretreatment and on-treatment blood mononuclear cell samples were taken, totaling between 1 and 8 time points per patient. The repertoire was sequenced with immunoSEQ multiplex PCR; TCRdb's copy has only in-frame clones and lacks some. The table records tens of thousands of clones, 70% to 80% of them present only once.

The chain employs TRBV27 and TRBJ2-5; 8 bases line up with TRBD2. The receptor's source is an older man with urothelial cancer. The input for sequencing was PBMCs, taken around atezolizumab (anti-PD-L1) treatment. The CDR3 is CASSGGAAGVRETQYF. The CDR3 nucleotides are TGTGCCAGCAGTGGGGGGGCAGCGGGAGTAAGAGAGACCCAGTACTTC.